This T cell receptor (beta chain) was identified during a study of cytomegalovirus exposure and HLA in healthy donors (dated by TCRdb to the late 2010s). The study in broad terms: A later analysis indicated that the 130 or so validation repertoires were generated on the platform also employed for the 600 to 750 repertoires of the first cohort. To predict cytomegalovirus infection status, the study brought together high-throughput TCR immunosequencing, statistical association of individual TCRs with disease status, and machine learning. A separate validation cohort of 100 to 150 different subjects was used in addition to the roughly 670-subject first cohort. The study was designed to test whether signatures of past pathogen exposure could be identified by cataloging public T cell receptors. Paper-wide results and their limitations: According to the authors, the approach could potentially be generalized to other disease states and immunological phenotypes. The classifier was reported to diagnose cytomegalovirus status with high specificity and sensitivity in both the original cohort and the validation cohort. The study gave a list of 150 to 200 TCR beta chains associated with cytomegalovirus. In vitro tests confirmed that a few of the cytomegalovirus-associated TCR beta chains recognize cytomegalovirus antigens. A later analysis found that TCRs clustered in the first cohort also tended to co-occur in the 110 or so validation repertoires, with 90% to 95% of cluster scores above 0. Most TCR sequences were seen in very few donors, while some public TCRs were found in many individuals. A later analysis lacked HLA typing for the validation cohort, so it scored co-occurrence in that cohort across all 120 repertoires.

On this clone: Which antigen it targets is not known. No base-level quality is on record; no much larger clone is a single base apart.

Libraries were constructed by the immunoSEQ multiplex PCR assay. In the original analysis: A statistical classification framework was built to diagnose cytomegalovirus status from the catalog of TCR beta chain sequences. In its TCRdb copy, this immuneACCESS table keeps in-frame sequences only and misses some clones. Where compared with another copy, unresolved V genes explain less than half of these, and the others have no known cause. That table furnishes V, J and clone size, whereas the DNA furnished D and trimming. The sample includes 150,000 to 200,000 clones, with around 85% observed a single time. The ten largest clonotypes hold about 2.1% of the sample. The donors were included in the validation cohort of over a hundred subjects, a group kept apart from the roughly 670-subject first cohort. At the junction V is shortened by 3 bases and J by 1 base; bases outside the gene matches: 3. The CDR3 holds 15 amino acids from the cysteine to the phenylalanine. CDR3 DNA is the only sequence kept; it has 45 bases, read in frame from the first base. Taken from the germline V gene, the CDR1 and CDR2 loops are SGDLS and YYNGEE.

The sequenced sample consisted of PBMCs. The sequence was obtained from a man aged 30 to 39 in good health and CMV-seropositive. The chain was built from TRBV9 and TRBJ2-3; 9 central bases correspond to TRBD2. The DNA sequence follows: TGTGCCAGCAGCGAGGGACTAGCAGGCACAGATACGCAGTATTTT. Its amino acids are CASSEGLAGTDTQYF.